The 29 T cell receptor beta chains presented below share a single source sample, sequenced in a study of CXCR3-negative and CXCR3-positive naive CD8 T cells. General study findings and limits: CXCR3-expressing naive cells carried TRB CDR3s more hydrophobic than those of CXCR3-negative naive cells.

No antigen has been identified for these receptors. Carrying UMI labels, the TRB cDNA libraries were prepared through 5' RACE. TCRdb re-called the 5' RACE reads; every CDR3 protein appears as one record, without DNA. This repertoire includes fewer than 90,000 distinct CDR3 sequences. Material: naive CXCR3+ CD8+ T cells from blood. Subset indicated: CD45RO-CCR7+CD27+CD95- naive CD8+ T cells expressing CXCR3 (TNR3+). These receptor sequences come from a human donor in good health. Some clones in this sample may be carry-over from other donors' samples.

The rearrangement joins TRBV20-1 to TRBJ2-7; the TCRdb call, TRBD1, lacks DNA for checking. Per the germline V gene, CDR1 is DFQATT and CDR2 is SNEGSKA (reference sequence). The CDR3 consists of 14 residues. The CDR3 spells CSARDKSGGYEQYF.

The chain uses TRBV6-9 and TRBJ2-2; TCRdb's assignment of TRBD1 cannot be checked, as there is no DNA. Looked up from germline, CDR1 is MNHGY and CDR2 is SVAAGI. CDR3 length: 15 amino acids. This chain's CDR3 is CASSPPQGNTGELFF.

The CDR3 reads CASSSPNPDRDYEQYF. The chain combines TRBV7-9 with TRBJ2-7; as DNA is missing, the TRBD1 call by TCRdb cannot be tested. The CDR3 is made up of 16 amino acids. From germline, CDR1 is SEHNR and CDR2 FQNEAQ (reference sequence).

The chain is built from TRBV7-2 and TRBJ2-7. The CDR3 has 12 residues. The V gene's germline CDR1 is SGHTA and CDR2 FQGNSA. Here the CDR3 reads CASSFSPYEQYF.

The chain links TRBV20-1 to TRBJ1-1; the TCRdb call, TRBD1, lacks DNA for checking. Per the germline V gene, CDR1 is DFQATT and CDR2 is SNEGSKA (reference sequence). There are 11 residues in the CDR3. CDR3 in amino acids: CSARAGVEAFF.

This rearrangement joins TRBV5-6 to TRBJ2-7; TCRdb's D gene call, TRBD1, goes unchecked for lack of DNA. CDR1 is SGHDT and CDR2 is YYEEEE in the germline V gene. The CDR3 is 13 residues long. The CDR3 sequence: CASSVGQAYEQYF.

The chain employs TRBV28 and TRBJ2-2; TCRdb's D call of TRBD2 is untestable without DNA. The germline V gene encodes CDR1 MDHEN and CDR2 SYDVKM. This CDR3 contains 17 residues. This chain's CDR3 is CASSLSAGGPNTGELFF.

The chain links TRBV28 to TRBJ2-5; TCRdb proposes TRBD1, but this gene call is untestable without DNA. This CDR3 contains 14 residues. The germline CDR1 and CDR2 sequences are MDHEN and SYDVKM. The CDR3 loop reads CATSRGVSEETQYF.

The V gene is TRBV12-3 or TRBV12-4, the J gene TRBJ2-4. The CDR3 consists of 12 residues. The CDR3 loop reads CASSFTKNIQYF.

This chain links TRBV12-3 or TRBV12-4 with TRBJ2-5. There are 13 residues in the CDR3. CDR3 residues: CASSADGGETQYF.

The CDR3 loop is CASSLGVAGANVLTF. The chain combines TRBV28 with TRBJ2-6. CDR1 MDHEN and CDR2 SYDVKM come from the germline V gene. The CDR3 spans 15 residues.

The chain recombines TRBV5-1 with TRBJ2-2. Germline V gene sequence: CDR1 SGHRS, CDR2 YFSETQ. The CDR3 covers 14 residues. CDR3 sequence: CASSSTPNAGELFF.

The gene calls are TRBV15 and TRBJ2-7; TCRdb lists TRBD2, though no DNA is available to test this call. Germline CDR1 LNHNV, CDR2 YYDKDF (reference sequence). The CDR3 has 15 residues. CDR3 amino acids: CATSRDRGGSYEQYF.

The rearrangement uses TRBV21-1 and TRBJ2-7; with no DNA, the TCRdb D assignment of TRBD1 cannot be verified. TRBV21-1 is a pseudogene locus. This CDR3 is 13 amino acids long. The CDR3 reads CASTQDRDYEQYF.

The chain recombines TRBV2 with TRBJ1-1. Per germline, CDR1 SNHLY and CDR2 FYNNEI. This CDR3 contains 16 residues. CDR3 sequence: CASSITNEWEFTEAFF. The whole variable domain, remainder taken from reference TRBV2 and TRBJ1-1, is EPEVTQTPSHQVTQMGQEVILRCVPISNHLYFYWYRQILGQKVEFLVSFYNNEISEKSEIFDDQFSVERPDGSNFTLKIRSTKLEDSAMYFCASSITNEWEFTEAFFGQGTRLTVV.

The chain employs TRBV5-1 and TRBJ2-2; TCRdb returns TRBD1, unconfirmable since there is no DNA. CDR3 length equals 15 residues. Per the germline V gene, CDR1 is SGHRS and CDR2 is YFSETQ. The CDR3 reads CASSRRTGDTGELFF.

The rearrangement uses TRBV20-1 and TRBJ1-2; TCRdb's D gene call, TRBD1, goes unchecked for lack of DNA. The CDR3 spans 15 residues. The germline V gene encodes CDR1 DFQATT and CDR2 SNEGSKA (reference sequence). This chain's CDR3 is CSARPTGGGPYGYTF.

The V call is TRBV28, the J call TRBJ2-3; the D call of TRBD1 rests on TCRdb alone, since no DNA is present to check it. The CDR3 has 15 amino acids. Per the germline V gene, CDR1 is MDHEN and CDR2 is SYDVKM. The CDR3 spells CASSLGDSWPDTQYF.

The chain is built from TRBV7-8 and TRBJ2-7; without DNA, the TCRdb call of TRBD2 cannot be checked. This CDR3 is 14 amino acids long. Germline loops: CDR1 SGHVS, CDR2 FQNEAQ. The CDR3 is CASSLDAGEVEQYF.

The V gene is TRBV15, the J gene TRBJ2-7; TCRdb outputs TRBD2, but without DNA this stays unchecked. Per the germline V gene, CDR1 is LNHNV and CDR2 is YYDKDF (reference sequence). The CDR3 has 16 residues. The CDR3 spells CATSREGLAGLYEQYF. The full variable domain, its missing parts supplied by reference TRBV15 and TRBJ2-7, is DAMVIQNPRYQVTQFGKPVTLSCSQTLNHNVMYWYQQKSSQAPKLLFHYYDKDFNNEADTPDNFQSRRPNTSFCFLDIRSPGLGDTAMYLCATSREGLAGLYEQYFGPGTRLTVT.

The rearrangement uses TRBV15 and TRBJ2-6; TCRdb names TRBD1, which stays unverified in the absence of DNA. The germline V gene has CDR1 LNHNV and CDR2 YYDKDF (reference sequence). The CDR3 is made up of 19 amino acids. The CDR3 sequence: CATSRVSGGGLSGANVLTF.

The rearrangement links TRBV23-1 to TRBJ2-2; with no DNA, the TCRdb D assignment of TRBD1 cannot be verified. TRBV23-1 is marked as an open reading frame, function uncertain. The CDR3 totals 18 residues. The CDR3 reads CASSQTPGAAPNTGELFF.

V usage is TRBV19 and J usage is TRBJ1-1. This CDR3 has 14 amino acids. The germline V gene has CDR1 LNHDA and CDR2 SQIVND (reference sequence). Here the CDR3 reads CASSIGQSNTEAFF.

The rearrangement joins TRBV18 to TRBJ2-7; the TCRdb call, TRBD1, lacks DNA for checking. The CDR3 sequence is 16 residues long. Germline assignment: CDR1 KGHSH and CDR2 LQKENI. This CDR3 reads CASSGGTGGAVYEQYF.

The chain is built from TRBV7-6 and TRBJ2-7; checking the TCRdb D call of TRBD1 is not possible without DNA. Germline lookup yields CDR1 SGHVS and CDR2 FNYEAQ. There are 14 residues in the CDR3. The CDR3 sequence: CASSLGQYTYEQYF.

V is TRBV7-8 and J is TRBJ2-1; no DNA is available, so the TRBD2 call from TCRdb remains unchecked. From germline, CDR1 is SGHVS and CDR2 FQNEAQ. CDR3 length: 14 residues. CDR3 amino acids: CASSLAGEYNEQFF. Full variable domain (outside the CDR3, taken from reference TRBV7-8 and TRBJ2-1): GAGVSQSPRYKVAKRGQDVALRCDPISGHVSLFWYQQALGQGPEFLTYFQNEAQLDKSGLPSDRFFAERPEGSVSTLKIQRTQQEDSAVYLCASSLAGEYNEQFFGPGTRLTVL.

The genes are TRBV14 and TRBJ2-1. CDR1 and CDR2 (germline): SGHDN, FVKESK. The CDR3 covers 13 residues. CDR3 sequence reads: CASSQGRRNEQFF.

The chain couples TRBV6-6 to TRBJ2-7; checking the TCRdb D call of TRBD1 is not possible without DNA. This CDR3 has 14 residues. Germline values: CDR1 MNHNY, CDR2 SVGAGI (reference sequence). The CDR3 is CASSFRDRDYEQYF.

The V gene is TRBV28, the J gene TRBJ2-1; TCRdb's D call of TRBD1 is untestable without DNA. The CDR3 has 15 residues. From germline, CDR1 is MDHEN and CDR2 SYDVKM. The CDR3 region is CASSGRGWTYNEQFF.